This section outlines one T cell receptor (beta chain) sequence together with its context. Its antigen is not known. This sample is part of a study of immune evolution from preneoplasia to lung adenocarcinoma. At the level of the study: HLA loss of heterozygosity: 6% to 7.5% AIS, approximately 15% MIA, about 30% ADC, none AAH. Overall study findings and caveats: Later-stage lesions seemingly showed higher T cell density and diversity than normal lung. T cell clonality was higher in KRAS-mutant than EGFR-mutant or wild-type nodules. From normal lung to invasive adenocarcinoma, top clone frequencies appeared to decrease.

The CDR3 sequence is 16 residues long. V lost 4 bases to trimming and J lost 2 bases, with 15 bases between them. Generated by immunoSEQ multiplex PCR, the TCRdb table keeps only in-frame clones and is missing some. The profile shows 10,000 or so clones, around 89% of them singletons. The J gene is TRBJ2-4, the V gene TRBV23-1; a weak D match, TRBD1 (6 bases). TRBV23-1 falls under the ORF class, with uncertain function. The sequence was obtained from a person between 65 and 79 years old with invasive lung adenocarcinoma. Some clones in this sample may be carry-over from other donors' samples. The sample comprised FFPE invasive lung adenocarcinoma tissue. CDR3 nucleotides: TGCGCCAGCAGTCGATATACAGGGACCTCCAAAAACATTCAGTACTTC. This gives the protein CASSRYTGTSKNIQYF.